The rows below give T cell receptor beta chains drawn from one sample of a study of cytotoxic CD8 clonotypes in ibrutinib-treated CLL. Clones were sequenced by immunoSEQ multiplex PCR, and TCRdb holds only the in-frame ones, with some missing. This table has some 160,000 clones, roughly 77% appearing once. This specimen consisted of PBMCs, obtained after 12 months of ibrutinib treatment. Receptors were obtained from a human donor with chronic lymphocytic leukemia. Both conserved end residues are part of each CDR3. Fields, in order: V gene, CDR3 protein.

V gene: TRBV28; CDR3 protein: CASTLLGQYLSNQPQHF
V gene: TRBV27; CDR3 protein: CASSLLGQGATYNEQFF
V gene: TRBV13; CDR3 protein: CASSLEDVAGYTF
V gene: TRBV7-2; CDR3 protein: CASSSFATGEVEKLFF
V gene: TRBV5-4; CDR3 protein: CASSLRSQGGNSPLHF
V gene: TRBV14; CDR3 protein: CASSQGLSAVKFGQYF
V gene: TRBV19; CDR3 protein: CASSVPGTRTYEQYF
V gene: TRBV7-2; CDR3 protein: CASSAVRGTGELFF
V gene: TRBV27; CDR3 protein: CASSFGEVTEAFF
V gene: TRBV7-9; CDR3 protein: CASSQKTGGYGYTF
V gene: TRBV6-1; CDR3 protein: CASSSRTEAFF